These 7 T cell receptor beta chains were sequenced from one sample in a study of regulatory T cells in long-lasting Graves disease. Sequencing libraries for TCR beta were prepared with iRepertoire HTBI primers and Arm-PCR of CDR3 regions. MiXCR, run by TCRdb on the multiplex PCR reads, gives a single entry per CDR3 protein. In the table there are around 400,000 distinct CDR3 sequences, 10% to 15% of which are singletons. Time point denoted: newly diagnosed GD, antithyroid drugs for less than 3 months. Following extraction of RNA from PBMCs, that RNA was used to make the TCR library. The same sample was also used in a study of T cells in Graves' hyperthyroidism and ophthalmopathy.

The sample in question was peripheral blood mononuclear cells (PBMCs), obtained at new diagnosis, from a patient treated with antithyroid drugs. Receptor source: a woman under 30 with Graves disease.

This clonotype was counted only a few times. J is TRBJ2-5 and V is TRBV5-1; the match to TRBD1 covers 10 bases. With 4 bases clipped from V and 7 bases from J, the junction kept 10 bases outside the gene matches. Germline V gene lookup returns CDR1 SGHRS and CDR2 YFSETQ. The CDR3 has 15 amino acids. The DNA of the CDR3 is TGCGCCAGCAGCCTCGGGACAGGGGCCAGAGGGACCCAGTACTTC. This translates into CASSLGTGARGTQYF.

This clonotype has just a few counts. V is TRBV18 and J is TRBJ1-6; 7 nucleotides align to TRBD1. The CDR3 spans 15 residues. Germline values: CDR1 KGHSH, CDR2 LQKENI. V dropped 3 bases and J dropped 4; count of bases not matched to a gene: 3. CDR3 residues: CASSPMTGYNSPLHF. In nucleotides, the CDR3 is TGTGCCAGCTCACCGATGACAGGGTATAATTCACCCCTCCACTTT.

This clonotype came up many times. J is TRBJ2-3 and V is TRBV9; D gene uncertain. Between the trimmed V and J ends, which lost 3 bases and 2 bases, there was a span of 4 bases. From germline, CDR1 is SGDLS and CDR2 YYNGEE. The CDR3 is 12 amino acids. The CDR3 nucleotides are TGTGCCAGCAGCGAGTACACAGATACGCAGTATTTT. Its protein product is CASSEYTDTQYF.

A few counts support this clonotype. The J gene is TRBJ1-3, the V gene TRBV7-2; 7 bases agree with TRBD1. The CDR3 runs 14 residues. Germline V gene sequence: CDR1 SGHTA, CDR2 FQGNSA. J lost 4 bases, V lost 5 bases, and 5 bases had no gene match. CDR3 sequence reads: CASSPRDSGNTIYF. Written as DNA, the CDR3 is TGTGCCAGCAGCCCGCGGGACAGCGGAAACACCATATATTTT. Together with reference TRBV7-2 and TRBJ1-3, the CDR3 gives the full variable domain: GAGVSQSPSNKVTEKGKDVELRCDPISGHTALYWYRQSLGQGLEFLIYFQGNSAPDKSGLPSDRFSAERTGGSVSTLTIQRTQQEDSAVYLCASSPRDSGNTIYFGEGSWLTVV.

Only a few counts were recorded for this clonotype. The rearrangement links TRBV7-3 to TRBJ2-5, with D possibly matching TRBD2 (6 bases). The end of the DNA fits TRBJ2-1 better, so the J call may be wrong. This CDR3 has 14 residues. The germline V gene encodes CDR1 SGHTA and CDR2 FQGTGA. This chain's CDR3 is CASSFYRLEAEQFF. The CDR3 DNA sequence: TGTGCCAGCAGCTTCTACAGACTAGAAGCTGAGCAGTTCTTC.

The genes are TRBV20-1 and TRBJ1-2, with TRBD1 identical over 9 bases. The CDR3 is made up of 13 amino acids. V lost 4 bases to trimming and J lost 5 bases; unmatched junction nucleotides: 5. CDR1 DFQATT and CDR2 SNEGSKA come from the germline V gene (reference sequence). The CDR3 nucleotides are TGCAGTGCTACCCCACAGGGGGCATATGGCTACACCTTC. It translates to CSATPQGAYGYTF.

In this sample, this clonotype turned up many times. The chain is built from TRBV7-9 and TRBJ2-5; no clear D. In germline, CDR1 is SEHNR, CDR2 FQNEAQ (reference sequence). The CDR3 runs 14 residues. With 3 bases removed from V and 4 bases from J, the gap between germline ends came to 12 bases. Here the CDR3 reads CASSFPDWRETQYF. The CDR3 DNA is TGTGCCAGCAGCTTTCCGGATTGGCGAGAGACCCAGTACTTC.